What follows describes a single T cell receptor beta chain. Study processing details: Amplification from reference gene primers served as the basis for estimated nucleated cell counts. The assay was immunoSEQ multiplex PCR, and TCRdb's table has in-frame clones only and misses some. That table furnishes V, J and clone size, whereas the DNA furnished D and trimming. Of 45,000 to 65,000 clones in the sample, 89% are singletons; the top ten hold under 5%. This sample stems from a study of blood T cell repertoires in COVID-19. About the study: Samples representing acute and convalescent COVID-19 were sourced from the United States, Italy and Spain. PBMCs, B-cell-depleted T cells, or T cells were the source of the cDNA or gDNA that made up the material.

The germline V gene has CDR1 KGHSH and CDR2 LQKENI. This CDR3 region has 15 residues. The trim removed 6 bases at V and 1 base at J, leaving 8 bases unmatched. The specimen sequenced was peripheral blood. The V gene is TRBV18, the J gene TRBJ2-7, with 8 bases aligning to TRBD1. This TCR came from a man between 60 and 75 years old with active COVID-19. In DNA form, the CDR3 reads TGTGCCAGCTCTGAGGGACAGGCGGAATCCTACGAGCAGTACTTC. Encoded protein: CASSEGQAESYEQYF.